This T cell receptor beta chain came from a study of T cell responses to AZD1222 COVID-19 vaccine. Findings of the study overall: In the spike-specific TCR repertoire, nearly half reportedly target unmutated variant regions. Mostly white British, mostly female donors; authors suggested clonal diversity may be underestimated.

Trimming took 6 bases from V and 2 from J; bases not matched to a gene: 12. CDR3 size: 17 residues. CDR1 is MNHEY and CDR2 is SVGEGT in the germline V gene. As regards this clone: The antigen is undetermined.

Analyses pooled second doses at about 4 or about 12 weeks. The repertoire was sequenced with immunoSEQ multiplex PCR; TCRdb's copy has only in-frame clones and lacks some. The sample shows roughly 160,000 clones, around 87% of them seen only once. The chain uses TRBV6-2 or TRBV6-3 and TRBJ2-1; 8 bases fit TRBD1. The sequence was collected from an adult who received the AZD1222 COVID-19 vaccine. The specimen comprised peripheral blood, sampled 28 days after the second AZD1222 dose. In nucleotides, the CDR3 is TGTGCCAGCAGCCCCGCGGCAGGGGGCATCCCCTACAATGAGCAGTTCTTC. Translating gives CASSPAAGGIPYNEQFF.